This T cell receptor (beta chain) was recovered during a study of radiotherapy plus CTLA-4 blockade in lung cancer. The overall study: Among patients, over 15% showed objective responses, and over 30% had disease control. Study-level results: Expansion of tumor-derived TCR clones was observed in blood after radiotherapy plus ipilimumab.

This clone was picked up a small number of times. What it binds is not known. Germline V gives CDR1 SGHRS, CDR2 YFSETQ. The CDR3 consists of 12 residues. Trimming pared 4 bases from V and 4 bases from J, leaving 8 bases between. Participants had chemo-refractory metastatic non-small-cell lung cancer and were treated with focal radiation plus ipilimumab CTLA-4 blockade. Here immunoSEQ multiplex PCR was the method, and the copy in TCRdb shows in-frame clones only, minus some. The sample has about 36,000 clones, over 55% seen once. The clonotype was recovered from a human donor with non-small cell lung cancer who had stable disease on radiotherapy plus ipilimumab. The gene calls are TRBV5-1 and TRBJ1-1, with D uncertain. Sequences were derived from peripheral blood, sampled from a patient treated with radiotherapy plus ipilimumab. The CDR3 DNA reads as TGCGCCAGCAGCAACCCCGGCACTGAAGCTTTCTTT. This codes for CASSNPGTEAFF.